The clone carrying this T cell receptor (beta chain) was seen a single time. The record originates from a study of blood T cell repertoires in COVID-19. Study overall: The origin of the acute and convalescent COVID-19 samples was the United States, Italy and Spain. PBMCs, B-cell-depleted T cells, or T cells were the source of the cDNA or gDNA that made up the material.

V shed 5 bases, J shed 1 base, and the junction held 6 bases outside the gene matches. The CDR3 is made up of 17 amino acids. Germline-derived CDR1 and CDR2 are SGHAT and FQNNGV. Authors' processing steps: From reference gene primer amplification, estimates of nucleated cell counts were derived. Assay used: immunoSEQ multiplex PCR; TCRdb lists only in-frame clones, some missing. V and J calls and clone size are as listed in that table; D and trimming were resolved from the DNA. The sample consists of about 100,000 clones, more than 85% of them appearing once. The V and J genes are TRBV11-2 and TRBJ2-1; 12 bases align to TRBD2. Sequencing was carried out using peripheral blood. The sequence came from a man between 45 and 60 years old with active COVID-19. The CDR3 protein is CASSVGTSGPSYNEQFF. The DNA for the CDR3 is TGTGCCAGCAGCGTCGGGACTAGCGGGCCGTCCTACAATGAGCAGTTCTTC.